The subject of this entry is one T cell receptor (beta chain). Its specificity is not known. This entry belongs to a study of identifying expanded T cells in peripheral blood. CDR3 length: 14 residues. CDR1 and CDR2 from the germline V gene are MDHEN and SYDVKM. V was cut by 1 base and J by 9 bases, with 15 bases left in between. Findings and limits, study-wide: Approximately 1.2 clones differed between technical replicates, versus around 15 and 19 over time.

This table comes from immunoSEQ multiplex PCR, and its TCRdb copy is limited to in-frame clones, with some not included. There are 110,000 or so clones in the sample; less than 90% occur only once, and under 9% lies in the top ten. V gene TRBV28 combines with J gene TRBJ1-2; unclear D gene. Sequencing was done on a sample of blood. This TCR was sampled from a person between 18 and 70 years old in good health. In nucleotides, the CDR3 is TGTGCCAGCAGTTTATCGGGCCAGACCCGTCGCTACACCTTC. Translating it yields CASSLSGQTRRYTF.